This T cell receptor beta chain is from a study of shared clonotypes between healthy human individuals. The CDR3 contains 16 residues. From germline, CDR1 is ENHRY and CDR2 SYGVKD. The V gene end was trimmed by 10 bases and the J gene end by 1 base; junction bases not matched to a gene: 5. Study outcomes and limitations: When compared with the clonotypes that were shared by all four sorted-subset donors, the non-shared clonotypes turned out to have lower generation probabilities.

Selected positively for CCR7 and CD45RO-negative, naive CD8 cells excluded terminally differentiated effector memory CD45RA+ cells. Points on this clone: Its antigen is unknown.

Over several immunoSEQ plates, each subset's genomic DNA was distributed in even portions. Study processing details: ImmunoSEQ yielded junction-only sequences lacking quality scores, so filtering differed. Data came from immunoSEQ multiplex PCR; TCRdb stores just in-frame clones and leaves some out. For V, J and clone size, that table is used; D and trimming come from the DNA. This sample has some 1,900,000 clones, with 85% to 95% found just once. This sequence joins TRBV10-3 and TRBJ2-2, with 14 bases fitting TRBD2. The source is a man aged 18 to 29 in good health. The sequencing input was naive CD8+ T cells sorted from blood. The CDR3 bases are TGTGCCACCTTGGGACTAGCGGGAGAGAACACCGGGGAGCTGTTTTTT. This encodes CATLGLAGENTGELFF.